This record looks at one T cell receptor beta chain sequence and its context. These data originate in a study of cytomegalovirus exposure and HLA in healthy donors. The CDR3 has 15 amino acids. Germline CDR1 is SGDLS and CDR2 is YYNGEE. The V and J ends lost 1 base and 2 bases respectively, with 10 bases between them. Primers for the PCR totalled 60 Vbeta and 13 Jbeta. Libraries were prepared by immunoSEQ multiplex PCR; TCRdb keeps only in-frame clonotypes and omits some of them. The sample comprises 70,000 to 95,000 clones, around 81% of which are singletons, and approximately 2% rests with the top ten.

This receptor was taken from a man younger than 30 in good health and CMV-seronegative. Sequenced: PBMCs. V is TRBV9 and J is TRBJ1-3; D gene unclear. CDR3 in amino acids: CASSVPGDAGNTIYF. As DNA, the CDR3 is TGTGCCAGCAGCGTACCTGGAGATGCTGGAAACACCATATATTTT.